This entry lists 7 T cell receptor beta chains sequenced from one sample in a study of cytomegalovirus exposure and HLA in healthy donors. The PCR made use of 60 Vbeta and 13 Jbeta primers. Using immunoSEQ multiplex PCR, the repertoire was profiled, and TCRdb retains in-frame clones only, with some absent. The table records about 140,000 clones, 65% to 80% of them present only once. Sequencing was performed on PBMCs. The receptors were gathered from a woman aged 45-60 years in good health and CMV-seropositive.

The chain joins TRBV10-3 to TRBJ2-7, with 9 bases aligning to TRBD1. This CDR3 contains 15 residues. CDR1 is ENHRY and CDR2 is SYGVKD in the germline V gene. V lost 4 bases and J lost 6; bases outside the gene matches: 10. CDR3 sequence: CAISVRTGARGEQYF. CDR3 coding DNA: TGTGCCATCAGTGTTCGGACAGGGGCTCGAGGCGAGCAGTACTTC.

This sequence joins TRBV30 and TRBJ2-1, with D possibly matching TRBD2 (6 bases). Per germline, CDR1 GTSNPN and CDR2 SVGIG (reference sequence). The V end lost 6 bases, the J end lost 0 bases, and 12 bases lay between the germline ends. The CDR3 is made up of 14 amino acids. The CDR3: CACFFGSSYNEQFF. The DNA for the CDR3 is TGTGCCTGCTTTTTCGGGAGCTCCTACAATGAGCAGTTCTTC. Full variable domain (remainder filled in from reference TRBV30 and TRBJ2-1): SQTIHQWPATLVQPVGSPLSLECTVEGTSNPNLYWYRQAAGRGLQLLFYSVGIGQISSEVPQNLSASRPQDRQFILSSKKLLLSDSGFYLCACFFGSSYNEQFFGPGTRLTVL.

V is TRBV5-6 and J is TRBJ2-5, with 8 bases matching TRBD2. Germline CDR1 is SGHDT and CDR2 is YYEEEE. V dropped 0 bases and J dropped 1; count of bases not matched to a gene: 8. This CDR3 has 17 amino acids. The CDR3 spells CASSLAGRGASQETQYF. Written as DNA, the CDR3 is TGTGCCAGCAGCTTGGCTGGGCGGGGGGCCAGCCAAGAGACCCAGTACTTC.

The chain combines TRBV7-3 with TRBJ2-1, with unresolved D. CDR3 length: 15 amino acids. V was cut by 1 base and J by 1 base, with 8 bases left in between. Looked up from germline, CDR1 is SGHTA and CDR2 is FQGTGA. The CDR3 DNA reads as TGTGCCAGCAGCTTAAGTCCCCAATCCTACAATGAGCAGTTCTTC. Protein sequence: CASSLSPQSYNEQFF.

This chain joins TRBV15 and TRBJ1-6; 9 bases are a match to TRBD1. The germline gives CDR1 LNHNV, CDR2 YYDKDF (reference sequence). This CDR3 comprises 15 residues. V lost 4 bases and J lost 9; bases outside the gene matches: 7. The CDR3 nucleotides read TGTGCCACCAGCATAGGACAGGGGTCGGCTTCACCCCTCCACTTT. This encodes CATSIGQGSASPLHF.

V and J are TRBV5-1 and TRBJ1-2; TRBD1 matches at 8 bases. V shed 4 bases and J 3 bases; nucleotides not matched to a gene: 11. Germline values: CDR1 SGHRS, CDR2 YFSETQ. This CDR3 is 16 amino acids long. The chain's CDR3 is CASSPVGDRGDYGYTF. CDR3 bases: TGCGCCAGCAGCCCGGTTGGAGACAGGGGTGACTATGGCTACACCTTC.

This chain connects TRBV19 to TRBJ1-2; 7 positions agree with TRBD1. CDR1 is LNHDA, CDR2 SQIVND, per germline (reference sequence). V lost 0 bases, J lost 8 bases, and 6 bases stayed unmatched. The CDR3 is made up of 14 amino acids. The CDR3 DNA sequence: TGTGCCAGTAGTATAGACTACAGGGGTATCGGCTACACCTTC. This codes for CASSIDYRGIGYTF. Looking up the rest from reference TRBV19 and TRBJ1-2 gives the full variable domain: DGGITQSPKYLFRKEGQNVTLSCEQNLNHDAMYWYRQDPGQGLRLIYYSQIVNDFQKGDIAEGYSVSREKKESFPLTVTSAQKNPTAFYLCASSIDYRGIGYTFGSGTRLTVV.